This T cell receptor (beta chain) was sequenced for a study of T cells after posttransplantation cyclophosphamide. Points from the study as a whole: Later blood repertoires were often dominated by clones from the donor CD8+ memory compartment. Recipient CMV seropositivity and CMV reactivation strongly tracked TRB clonality. TRB overlap between skin or GI tissue T cells and blood was limited.

Here immunoSEQ multiplex PCR was the method, and the copy in TCRdb shows in-frame clones only, minus some. The sample gives 30,000 or so clones, roughly 85% of which show up once; around 3.5% is in the top ten. Of note for this clone: Its antigen remains unknown. One end of the junction fails to match germline, which may point to a read error.

Germline V CDR1 and CDR2: SGHTA, FQGNSA. The CDR3 extends over 13 amino acids. Material: PBMCs. This receptor was identified in a man in his fifties or sixties. The V gene is TRBV7-2, the J gene TRBJ2-7; possible D gene TRBD1, 6 bases. CDR3 amino acids: CASSPRDTYERYF. CDR3 nucleotides: TGTGCCAGCAGCCCCCGGGACACCTACGAGCGGTACTTC.